The clone carrying this T cell receptor beta chain turned up a few times. Per germline, CDR1 SGHRS and CDR2 YFSETQ. This CDR3 is 15 amino acids long. Trimming removed 2 bases at V and 7 bases at J, with 19 bases between. Relying on iRepertoire HTBI primers and Arm-PCR of CDR3 regions, the team built TCR beta libraries. Under the authors' procedure: The samples yielded roughly 60 TRBV and roughly 13 TRBJ segments. TCRdb re-derived calls from the multiplex PCR reads in MiXCR, one entry per CDR3 protein. The V and J calls here are based on TCRdb, not the publication. The data contain approximately 400,000 distinct CDR3 sequences, approximately 15% of them seen just once; the ten biggest clones take up 16%. These data belong to a study of regulatory T cells in long-lasting Graves disease. Time point here: newly diagnosed GD, antithyroid drugs for less than 3 months. From RNA extracted from PBMCs, the TCR library was made.

This same sample was also taken into another study, of T cells in Graves' hyperthyroidism and ophthalmopathy.

The chain joins TRBV5-1 to TRBJ2-7; D perhaps matches TRBD1 (5 bases). Sample: peripheral blood mononuclear cells (PBMCs), taken at new diagnosis, from a patient treated with antithyroid drugs. The TCR sequence derives from a woman between 25 and 40 years old with Graves disease. The CDR3 DNA reads as TGCGCCAGCAGCTTCAACAAGGGCAGGGAAAGTGAGCAGTACTTC. Its protein product is CASSFNKGRESEQYF.